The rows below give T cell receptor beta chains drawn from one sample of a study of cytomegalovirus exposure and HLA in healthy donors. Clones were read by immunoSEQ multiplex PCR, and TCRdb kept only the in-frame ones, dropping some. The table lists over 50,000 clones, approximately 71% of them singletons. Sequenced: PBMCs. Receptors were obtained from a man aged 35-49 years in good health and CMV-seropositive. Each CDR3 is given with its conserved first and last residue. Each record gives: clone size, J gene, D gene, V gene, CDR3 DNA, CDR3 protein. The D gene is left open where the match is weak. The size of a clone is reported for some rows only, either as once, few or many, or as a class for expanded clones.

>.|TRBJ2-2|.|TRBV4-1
TGCGCCAGCAGCCAAGATCTCGGGGAGCTGTTTTTT
CASSQDLGELFF
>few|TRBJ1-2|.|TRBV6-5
TGTGCCAGCAGTTACTCCCAGGGCCCCCGGTATGGCTACACCTTC
CASSYSQGPRYGYTF
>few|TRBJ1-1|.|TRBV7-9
TGTGCCAGCAGCCTAGAAGGAGACACTGAAGCTTTCTTT
CASSLEGDTEAFF
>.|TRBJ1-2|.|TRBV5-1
TGCGCCAGCAGCTTGGAGACGGCTGAGGATGGCTACACCTTC
CASSLETAEDGYTF
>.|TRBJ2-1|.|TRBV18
TGTGCCAGCTCACCCCGACTTGGAAGTTCCTACAATGAGCAGTTCTTC
CASSPRLGSSYNEQFF
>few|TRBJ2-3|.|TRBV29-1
TGCAGCCTTGATACGCAGTATTTT
CSLDTQYF
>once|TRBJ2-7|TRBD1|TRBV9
TGTGCCAGCAGCGGCGACAGGGGGCAATACGAGCAGTACTTC
CASSGDRGQYEQYF
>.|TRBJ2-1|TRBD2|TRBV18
TGTGCCAGCTCACCACGGAGCGGGGGGGCAAACAATGAGCAGTTCTTC
CASSPRSGGANNEQFF
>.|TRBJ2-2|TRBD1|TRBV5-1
TGCGCCAGCAGCTTGGACGGGACAGGGTTCACCGGGGAGCTGTTTTTT
CASSLDGTGFTGELFF
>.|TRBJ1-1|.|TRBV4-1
TGCGCCAGCAGCCAAGATGACAGGTTTCCCGAAGAAGCTTTCTTT
CASSQDDRFPEEAFF
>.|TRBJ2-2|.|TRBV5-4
TGTGCCAGCCGGGGTGGGAACACCGGGGAGCTGTTTTTT
CASRGGNTGELFF
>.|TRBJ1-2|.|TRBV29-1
TGCAGCGTTGAACATCCCACCGGCTATGGCTACACCTTC
CSVEHPTGYGYTF
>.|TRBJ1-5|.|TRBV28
TGTGCCAGCAGCCTCCCGGGTTCTAGCAATCAGCCCCAGCATTTT
CASSLPGSSNQPQHF
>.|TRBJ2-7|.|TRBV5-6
TGTGCCAGCAGCCCTCCGGCCGGGACCTACGAGCAGTACTTC
CASSPPAGTYEQYF
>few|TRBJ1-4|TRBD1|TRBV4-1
TGCGCCAGCAGCCAATCCGGGACAGGGAATGAAAAACTGTTTTTT
CASSQSGTGNEKLFF
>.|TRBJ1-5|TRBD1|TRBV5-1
TGCGCCAGCAGCTTCAACCCGCAGGGGGCGCGCAATCAGCCCCAGCATTTT
CASSFNPQGARNQPQHF
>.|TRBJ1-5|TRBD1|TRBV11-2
TGTGCCAGCAGTTCGAGGGGGCATCAGCCCCAGCATTTT
CASSSRGHQPQHF
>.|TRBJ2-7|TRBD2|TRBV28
TGTGCCAGCAGCCTGAGGGGACTAATGGGTTACGAGCAGTACTTC
CASSLRGLMGYEQYF
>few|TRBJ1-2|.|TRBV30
TGTGCCTGGAGTCCCATGTATGGCTACACCTTC
CAWSPMYGYTF
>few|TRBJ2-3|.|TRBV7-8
TGTGCCAGCAGCTCTGTTAACCGACTATACACAGATACGCAGTATTTT
CASSSVNRLYTDTQYF
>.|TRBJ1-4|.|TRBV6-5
TGTGCCAGCAGTGCAGGGGCCTCAACTAATGAAAAACTGTTTTTT
CASSAGASTNEKLFF
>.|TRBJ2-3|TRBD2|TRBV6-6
TGTGCCAGCAGGGACGGGGGGGGCACTAGCACAGATACGCAGTATTTT
CASRDGGGTSTDTQYF
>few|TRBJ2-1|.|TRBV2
TGTGCCAGCAGTGGGTTCTCGGGGGATGAGCAGTTCTTC
CASSGFSGDEQFF
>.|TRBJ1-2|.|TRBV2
TGTGCCAGCTGGGGGCTCTATGGCTACACCTTC
CASWGLYGYTF
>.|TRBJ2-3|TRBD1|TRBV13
TGTGCCAGCAGCCCGGGGGACAGGGTGACAGATACGCAGTATTTT
CASSPGDRVTDTQYF
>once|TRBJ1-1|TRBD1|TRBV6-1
TGTGCCAGCACAGGGACAGGGAGAACTGAAGCTTTCTTT
CASTGTGRTEAFF
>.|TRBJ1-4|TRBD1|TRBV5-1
TGCGCCAGCAGCCAGGGGACAGCAACTAATGAAAAACTGTTTTTT
CASSQGTATNEKLFF
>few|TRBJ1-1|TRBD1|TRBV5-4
TGTGCCAGCAGCTTGGGACAGGGGCTAACATGGGAAGCTTTCTTT
CASSLGQGLTWEAFF
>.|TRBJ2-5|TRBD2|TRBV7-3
TGTGCCAGCAGCTTAACGTGGGGGGCCGGGAGGGGGACCCAGTACTTC
CASSLTWGAGRGTQYF
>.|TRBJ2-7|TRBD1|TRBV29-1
TGCAGCGTGACAGGGGAGGTGGTTGGCGAGCAGTACTTC
CSVTGEVVGEQYF
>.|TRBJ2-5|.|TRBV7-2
TGTGCCAGCAGCTTAGGTAGCGTAGAGACCCAGTACTTC
CASSLGSVETQYF
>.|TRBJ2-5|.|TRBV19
TGTGCCAGTAGTATGGGGCGACAAGAGACCCAGTACTTC
CASSMGRQETQYF
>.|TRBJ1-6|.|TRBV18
TGTGCCAGCTCACCTGATTACAGAGGGAATTCACCCCTCCACTTT
CASSPDYRGNSPLHF
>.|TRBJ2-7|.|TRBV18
TGTGCCAGCTCTCCTGCCCGCGGCTCCTACGAGCAGTACTTC
CASSPARGSYEQYF
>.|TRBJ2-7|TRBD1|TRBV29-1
TGCAGCGTTGAACTCCAGGGGGCCACCTACGAGCAGTACTTC
CSVELQGATYEQYF
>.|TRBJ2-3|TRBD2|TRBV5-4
TGTGCCAGCAGCTTGCGGGGGGGCCGGAATACGCAGTATTTT
CASSLRGGRNTQYF
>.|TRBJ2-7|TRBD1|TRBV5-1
TGCGCCAGCAGCTTGGGGACAGGGGGGTACGAGCAGTACTTC
CASSLGTGGYEQYF
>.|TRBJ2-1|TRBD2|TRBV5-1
TGCGCCAGCAGCGCGACTAGCGGGGCAAACAATGAGCAGTTCTTC
CASSATSGANNEQFF
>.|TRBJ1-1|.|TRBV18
TGTGCCAGCTCACCACCGTCCGGGACTGAAGCTTTCTTT
CASSPPSGTEAFF
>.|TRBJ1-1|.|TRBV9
TGTGCCAGCAGCGTAGAAGACAGCTTGACCACTGAAGCTTTCTTT
CASSVEDSLTTEAFF
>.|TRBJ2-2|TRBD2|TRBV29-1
TGCAGCGCCTCGGGACTAGCGGGGGGGCCGGGCACCGGGGAGCTGTTTTTT
CSASGLAGGPGTGELFF
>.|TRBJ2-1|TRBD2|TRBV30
TGTGCCTGGAATGAGCGGGGGGGTTCCTACAATGAGCAGTTCTTC
CAWNERGGSYNEQFF
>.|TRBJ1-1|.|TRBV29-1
TGCAGCGTTGAAAGGTCACGGGGGATGAACACTGAAGCTTTCTTT
CSVERSRGMNTEAFF
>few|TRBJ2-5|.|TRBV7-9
TGTGCCAGCAGCTCGACTCCGGAGGAGACCCAGTACTTC
CASSSTPEETQYF
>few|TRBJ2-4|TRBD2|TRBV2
TGTGCCAGCAGTGAACTAGCGGGCAAAAACATTCAGTACTTC
CASSELAGKNIQYF